The T cell receptor (beta chain) under discussion was sequenced for a study of blood T cell repertoires in COVID-19. Across the whole study: Specimens from acute and convalescent COVID-19 originated in the United States, Italy and Spain. Sources were T cells, B-cell-depleted T cells, or PBMCs; the material itself was cDNA or gDNA.

Trimming stripped 2 bases from V and 10 bases from J, with 15 bases between. The CDR3 is 14 amino acids. Germline assignment: CDR1 SEHNR and CDR2 FQNEAQ (reference sequence). Under the authors' procedure: Researchers report that nucleated cell counts were estimated from reference gene primer amplification. Measured with immunoSEQ multiplex PCR; TCRdb has only the in-frame clones, and not every one. V, J and clone size reflect that table, while D and trimming were determined from the DNA. Of over 14,000 clones in the sample, 87% were seen once. This receptor was identified in a human donor in a cohort sampled during active COVID-19. Sequencing was performed on peripheral blood. The rearrangement links TRBV7-9 to TRBJ2-1; D may be TRBD2 (5 bases). The CDR3 DNA reads as TGTGCCAGCAGCTTAATCGAGGGAGTTGGGGAGCAGTTCTTC. Protein product: CASSLIEGVGEQFF.